The TCR beta chain under discussion was sequenced for a study of cytomegalovirus exposure and HLA in healthy donors. Vbeta (60) and Jbeta (13) primers were used in the PCR. Libraries were prepared by immunoSEQ multiplex PCR; TCRdb keeps only in-frame clonotypes and omits some of them. In the table there are about 140,000 clones, 76% of which are singletons. CDR1 is SQVTM and CDR2 is ANQGSEA in the germline V gene. Trimming stripped 7 bases from V and 1 base from J, with 9 bases between. This CDR3 has 12 residues. The chain employs TRBV29-1 and TRBJ2-3, with D possibly being TRBD1 (5 bases). This TCR came from a man aged 35-49 years in good health and CMV-seronegative. The sequenced sample consisted of PBMCs. CDR3 bases: TGCAGCGCTCAGGGCGGCACAGATACGCAGTATTTT. The encoded protein is CSAQGGTDTQYF.